Presented here are 14 T cell receptor beta chains from one specimen sequenced in a study of blood T cells in healthy people across ages. Then a second PCR, running about 6 to 11 cycles, was carried out with a sample-barcoded 5' primer and a J-beta primer mix. TCRdb reprocessed the 5' RACE reads via MiXCR and lists one record per CDR3 protein. The sample lists hundreds of thousands of distinct CDR3 sequences; about 51% were seen once. Sequencing was performed on blood. The origin of the receptors is a woman of 80 years or more in good health.

A note on this clonotype: A read error may explain this, as a much larger clone is one base away. This chain uses TRBV29-1 with TRBJ2-5; D gene ambiguous. Deletions cut 2 bases from V and 4 bases from J, with 2 bases between. Germline-derived CDR1 and CDR2 are SQVTM and ANQGSEA. The CDR3 is made up of 10 amino acids. CDR3 amino acids: CSVERETQYF. The CDR3 nucleotides read TGCAGCGTTGAACGAGAGACCCAGTACTTC.

This clonotype occurred many times. A read error may explain this, as a much larger clone is one base away. The V gene is TRBV12-3 or TRBV12-4, the J gene TRBJ1-2; D ambiguous. V was clipped by 4 bases and J by 8 bases, with 14 bases between them. The CDR3 consists of 13 residues. The CDR3 DNA follows: TGTGCCAGCAGTTGCCTCCGGGAGGTGGGCTACACCTTC. Protein: CASSCLREVGYTF.

V is TRBV20-1 and J is TRBJ2-4; D may be TRBD2 (5 bases). V lost 3 bases to trimming and J lost 13 bases, with 16 bases between them. This CDR3 spans 12 amino acids. Per the germline V gene, CDR1 is DFQATT and CDR2 is SNEGSKA (reference sequence). The CDR3 spells CSARDQKWEQYF. For the CDR3, the DNA is TGCAGTGCTAGGGACCAAAAGTGGGAGCAGTACTTC.

This clonotype was seen only a few times. The CDR3 loop reads CASSVGGERSNQPQHF. DNA of the CDR3: TGTGCCAGCAGCGTAGGGGGTGAACGGAGCAATCAGCCCCAGCATTTT. The rearrangement joins TRBV9 to TRBJ1-5; D is undetermined. Trimming left V 0 bases short and J 1 base short, with 11 bases between. Per germline, CDR1 SGDLS and CDR2 YYNGEE. The CDR3 runs to 16 residues.

Remarks on this clonotype: A much larger clone lies a single base off, so this may be a read error. The J gene is TRBJ2-7, the V gene TRBV10-1; the match to TRBD1 covers 7 bases. Per germline, CDR1 WNHNN and CDR2 SYGVQD (reference sequence). The CDR3 is 13 residues long. The CDR3 sequence: CASSPDRVYVQYF. DNA for the CDR3: TGCGCCAGCAGCCCCGACAGGGTCTACGTGCAGTACTTC.

The chain recombines TRBV20-1 with TRBJ2-7, with 10 bases identical to TRBD1. The J call may be incorrect, as the DNA end agrees better with TRBJ2-5. The CDR3 is 15 residues long. Germline V CDR1 and CDR2: DFQATT, SNEGSKA (reference sequence). CDR3: CSAREDRGTLETQYF. CDR3 DNA sequence: TGCAGTGCTAGGGAGGACAGGGGGACCTTGGAGACCCAGTACTTC.

This clonotype was recorded many times. This chain joins TRBV20-1 and TRBJ2-3; 11 nucleotides line up with TRBD2. The CDR3 extends over 16 amino acids. J gave up 0 bases and V 5 bases, and 7 bases lay outside the gene matches. Germline loops: CDR1 DFQATT, CDR2 SNEGSKA (reference sequence). CDR3: CSAGPSGRLSTDTQYF. For the CDR3, the DNA is TGCAGTGCTGGTCCTAGCGGGAGGTTGAGCACAGATACGCAGTATTTT.

In this sample, this clonotype turned up many times. V usage is TRBV6-1 and J usage is TRBJ1-5; TRBD1 agrees at 7 bases. The length of the CDR3 is 15 residues. CDR1 and CDR2 from the germline V gene are MNHNS and SASEGT. V trimming: 4 bases; J trimming: 1 base; junction bases outside the gene matches: 4. CDR3 sequence: CASSGYRGSNQPQHF. The CDR3 DNA sequence: TGTGCCAGCAGTGGGTACAGGGGAAGCAATCAGCCCCAGCATTTT.

The rearrangement links TRBV5-4 to TRBJ2-1; D gene ambiguous. V lost 4 bases and J lost 1, with 18 bases in between. The CDR3 loop spans 17 amino acids. Germline V gives CDR1 SGHNT, CDR2 YYREEE (reference sequence). The CDR3 DNA sequence: TGTGCCAGCAGCCCAAGATCCCAGACCATTTCCTACAATGAGCAGTTCTTC. Translating gives CASSPRSQTISYNEQFF.

This clonotype has a count of ten or more. The chain combines TRBV12-3 or TRBV12-4 with TRBJ2-3; the match to TRBD2 covers 8 bases. The CDR3 sequence is 12 residues long. J gave up 9 bases and V 6 bases, and 5 bases lay outside the gene matches. DNA of the CDR3: TGTGCCAGCAGCCCGGGACTAGAAACGCAGTATTTT. Residues: CASSPGLETQYF.

This clonotype was observed many times. The chain's CDR3 is CASSSGLAGGFPLTYEQYF. DNA of the CDR3: TGTGCCAGCAGCTCAGGACTAGCGGGAGGGTTTCCCCTGACCTACGAGCAGTACTTC. This chain joins TRBV7-8 and TRBJ2-7; 15 nucleotides align to TRBD2. The CDR3 consists of 19 residues. Germline CDR1 and CDR2: SGHVS and FQNEAQ. The trim removed 4 bases at V and 2 bases at J, leaving 12 bases unmatched. Filled out from reference TRBV7-8 and TRBJ2-7, the complete variable domain reads GAGVSQSPRYKVAKRGQDVALRCDPISGHVSLFWYQQALGQGPEFLTYFQNEAQLDKSGLPSDRFFAERPEGSVSTLKIQRTQQEDSAVYLCASSSGLAGGFPLTYEQYFGPGTRLTVT.

The chain couples TRBV20-1 to TRBJ2-7, with TRBD2 identical over 12 bases. Germline values: CDR1 DFQATT, CDR2 SNEGSKA (reference sequence). The V gene end was trimmed by 4 bases and the J gene end by 3 bases; junction bases not matched to a gene: 13. CDR3 length: 17 residues. CDR3 nucleotide sequence: TGCAGTGCTATACTGACTAGCGGGAGTATATCCGGCTACGAGCAGTACTTC. Translated: CSAILTSGSISGYEQYF.

This chain connects TRBV6-2 or TRBV6-3 to TRBJ1-2; 9 nucleotides agree with TRBD1. Germline lookup yields CDR1 MNHEY and CDR2 SVGEGT. The V segment lost 6 bases and the J segment 6 bases; nucleotides outside the gene matches: 8. CDR3 length equals 14 residues. CDR3 in DNA: TGTGCCAGCAGAAGGAGCGGGACAGGGAATGGCTACACCTTC. Translating gives CASRRSGTGNGYTF.

The V and J genes are TRBV18 and TRBJ2-1, with 12 bases that match TRBD2. CDR3 length: 17 amino acids. Germline loops: CDR1 KGHSH, CDR2 LQKENI. V trimming: 3 bases; J trimming: 9 bases; junction bases outside the gene matches: 12. The CDR3 DNA follows: TGTGCCAGCTCACCTCCGGGACTAGCGGGCCCCTCCCGTGAGCAGTTCTTC. Amino acids: CASSPPGLAGPSREQFF.